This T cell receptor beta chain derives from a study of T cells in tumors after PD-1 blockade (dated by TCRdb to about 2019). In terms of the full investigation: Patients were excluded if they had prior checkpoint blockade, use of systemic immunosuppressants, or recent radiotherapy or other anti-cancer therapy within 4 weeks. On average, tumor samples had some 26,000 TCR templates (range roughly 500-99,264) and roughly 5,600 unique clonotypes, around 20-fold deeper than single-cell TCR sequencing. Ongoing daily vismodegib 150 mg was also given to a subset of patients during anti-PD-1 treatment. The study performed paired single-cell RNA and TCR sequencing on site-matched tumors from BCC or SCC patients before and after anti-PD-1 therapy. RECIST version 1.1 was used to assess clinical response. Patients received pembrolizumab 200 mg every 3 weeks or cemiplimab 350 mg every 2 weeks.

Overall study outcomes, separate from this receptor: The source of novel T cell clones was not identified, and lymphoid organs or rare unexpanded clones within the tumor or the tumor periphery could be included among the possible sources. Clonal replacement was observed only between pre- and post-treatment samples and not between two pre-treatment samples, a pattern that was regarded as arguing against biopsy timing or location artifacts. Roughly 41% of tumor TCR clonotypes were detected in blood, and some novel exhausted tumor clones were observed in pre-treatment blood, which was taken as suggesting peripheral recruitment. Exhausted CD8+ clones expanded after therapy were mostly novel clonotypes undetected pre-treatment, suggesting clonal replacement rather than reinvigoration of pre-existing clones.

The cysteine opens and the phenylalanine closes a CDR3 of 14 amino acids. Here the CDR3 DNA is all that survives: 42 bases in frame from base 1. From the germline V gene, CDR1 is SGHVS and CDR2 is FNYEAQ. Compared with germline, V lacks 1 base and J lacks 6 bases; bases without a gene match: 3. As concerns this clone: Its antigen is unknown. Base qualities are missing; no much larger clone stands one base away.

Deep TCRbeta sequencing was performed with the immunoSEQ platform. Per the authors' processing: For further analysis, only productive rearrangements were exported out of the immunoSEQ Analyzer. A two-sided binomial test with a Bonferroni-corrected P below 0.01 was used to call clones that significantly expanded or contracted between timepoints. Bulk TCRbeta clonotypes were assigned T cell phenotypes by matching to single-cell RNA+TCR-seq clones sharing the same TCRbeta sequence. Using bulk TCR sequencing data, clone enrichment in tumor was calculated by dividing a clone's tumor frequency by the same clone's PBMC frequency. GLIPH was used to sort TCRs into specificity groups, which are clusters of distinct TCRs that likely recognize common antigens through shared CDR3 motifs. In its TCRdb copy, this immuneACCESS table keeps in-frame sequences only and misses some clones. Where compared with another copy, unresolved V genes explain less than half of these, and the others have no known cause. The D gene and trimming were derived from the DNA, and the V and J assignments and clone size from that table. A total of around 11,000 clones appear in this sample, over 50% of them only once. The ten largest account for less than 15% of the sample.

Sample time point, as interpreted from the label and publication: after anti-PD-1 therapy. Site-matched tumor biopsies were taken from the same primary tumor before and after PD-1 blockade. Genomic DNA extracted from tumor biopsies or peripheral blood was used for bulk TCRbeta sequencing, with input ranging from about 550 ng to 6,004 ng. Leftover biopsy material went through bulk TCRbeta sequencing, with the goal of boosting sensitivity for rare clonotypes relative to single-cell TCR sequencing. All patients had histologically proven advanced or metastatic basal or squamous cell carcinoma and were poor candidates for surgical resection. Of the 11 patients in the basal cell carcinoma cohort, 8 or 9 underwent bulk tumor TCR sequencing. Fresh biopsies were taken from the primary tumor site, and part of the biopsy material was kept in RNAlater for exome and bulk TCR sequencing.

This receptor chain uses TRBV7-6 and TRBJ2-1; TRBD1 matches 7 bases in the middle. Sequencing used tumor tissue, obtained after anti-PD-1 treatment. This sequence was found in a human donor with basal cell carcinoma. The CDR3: CASSLGQGINEQFF. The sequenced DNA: TGTGCCAGCAGCTTAGGACAGGGCATCAATGAGCAGTTCTTC.